This TCR beta chain was sequenced in a study of blood T cell repertoires in COVID-19. Looking at the study overall: Samples of COVID-19 (acute and convalescent) were obtained from the United States, Italy and Spain.

The V gene lost 3 bases and the J gene lost 7 bases, with 10 bases spanning the gap. The CDR3 totals 13 residues. CDR1 and CDR2 from the germline V gene are MNHEY and SMNVEV (reference sequence). Authors' processing steps: Reference gene primer amplification gave nucleated cell count estimates. Here immunoSEQ multiplex PCR was the method, and the copy in TCRdb shows in-frame clones only, minus some. V and J calls and clone size are those listed in that table; D and trimming were worked out from the DNA. The data hold about 330,000 clones, with around 83% observed a single time. The V and J genes are TRBV27 and TRBJ2-1; TRBD1 might be the D (5 bases). Sequenced input: peripheral blood. This receptor was taken from a woman aged 45-65 years with acute or convalescent COVID-19. The DNA for the CDR3 is TGTGCCAGCAGTTTCGGCAGGGAAAATGAGCAGTTCTTC. It specifies CASSFGRENEQFF.